The 3 T cell receptor beta chains below all came from one sample that was sequenced in a study of T cells after yellow fever vaccination. Using its own MiXCR run on the 5' RACE reads, TCRdb lists one record per CDR3 protein. The sample records 450,000 to 550,000 distinct CDR3 sequences, around 21% being singletons. Here the sequenced sample was PBMCs, taken 15 days after the yellow fever booster vaccination. The receptors were gathered from a man under 40 who received the YFV17D yellow fever vaccine.

This clonotype was counted a few times. CDR3 protein: CSARAGTAGNTIYF. DNA of the CDR3: TGCAGTGCTAGAGCGGGGACCGCTGGAAACACCATATATTTT. The chain links TRBV20-1 to TRBJ1-3, with a weak D call TRBD1 (5 bases). The CDR3 has 14 amino acids. Deletions cut 1 base from V and 2 bases from J, with 9 bases between. From germline, CDR1 is DFQATT and CDR2 SNEGSKA (reference sequence).

The gene calls are TRBV10-3 and TRBJ2-1, with D possibly being TRBD2 (5 bases). V was clipped by 3 bases and J by 5 bases, with 11 bases between them. The CDR3 has 14 amino acids. CDR1 is ENHRY and CDR2 is SYGVKD in the germline V gene. DNA for the CDR3: TGTGCCATCAGTGATTCGCGGGTAGACAATGAGCAGTTCTTC. Translated: CAISDSRVDNEQFF.

J is TRBJ1-5 and V is TRBV15; unclear D gene. V was cut by 0 bases and J by 0 bases, with 6 bases left in between. Germline V gene data show CDR1 as LNHNV and CDR2 as YYDKDF (reference sequence). This CDR3 contains 15 residues. CDR3 in amino acids: CATSRDLDSNQPQHF. For the CDR3, the DNA is TGTGCCACCAGCAGAGATCTAGATAGCAATCAGCCCCAGCATTTT.